The rows below give T cell receptor beta chains drawn from one sample of a study of T cell responses to AZD1222 COVID-19 vaccine. Only in-frame clones appear in the TCRdb table, and some are missing; sequencing was by immunoSEQ multiplex PCR. The sample shows 170,000 or so clones, just under 95% of them seen only once. Sequenced material: peripheral blood, taken on day 0 of AZD1222 vaccination. The receptors here all came from an adult in good health. The CDR3 runs from the conserved cysteine through the conserved F or W. A D gene is named only where the DNA matches it firmly. Clone size appears in some rows only: once, few, many, or a class for an expanded clone.

j_gene	len	v_gene	d_gene	abundance	CDR3aa	CDR3nt
TRBJ2-3	14	TRBV7-9	TRBD1	.	CASSSGQGGDTQYF	TGTGCCAGCAGCTCCGGACAGGGTGGAGATACGCAGTATTTT
TRBJ1-3	16	TRBV18	.	.	CASSPPQLSSGNTIYF	TGTGCCAGCTCACCACCTCAGCTTTCCTCTGGAAACACCATATATTTT
TRBJ2-7	13	TRBV9	.	.	CASSAQVSYEQYF	TGTGCCAGCAGCGCACAGGTCTCCTACGAGCAGTACTTC
TRBJ1-2	16	TRBV5-1	.	.	CASSLTGTSSNYGYTF	TGCGCCAGCAGCTTAACAGGGACCTCATCAAACTATGGCTACACCTTC
TRBJ2-7	14	TRBV2	.	.	CASSSRSVPYEQYF	TGTGCCAGCAGTAGTAGAAGTGTACCCTACGAGCAGTACTTC
TRBJ2-7	14	TRBV4-2	TRBD2	.	CASSQDLAAYEQYF	TGTGCCAGCAGCCAAGATCTAGCGGCCTACGAGCAGTACTTC
TRBJ2-7	13	TRBV5-1	.	.	CASSPGMSYEQYF	TGCGCCAGCAGCCCTGGTATGAGCTACGAGCAGTACTTC
TRBJ1-3	12	TRBV28	.	.	CASRDLENTIYF	TGTGCCAGCAGGGATTTGGAAAACACCATATATTTT
TRBJ1-6	14	TRBV6-5	TRBD1	once	CASSPGQTNSPLHF	TGTGCCAGCAGCCCGGGACAGACTAATTCACCCCTCCACTTT
TRBJ1-1	15	TRBV5-1	TRBD1	.	CASSRQGGEGTEAFF	TGCGCCAGCAGCAGACAGGGGGGCGAGGGCACTGAAGCTTTCTTT
TRBJ2-7	16	TRBV6-5	TRBD1	.	CASSYSLKDRAYEQYF	TGTGCCAGCAGTTACTCACTAAAGGACAGGGCCTACGAGCAGTACTTC
TRBJ1-1	14	TRBV7-2	.	.	CASRYGQGSTEAFF	TGTGCCAGCAGGTACGGGCAGGGCTCCACTGAAGCTTTCTTT
TRBJ1-1	13	TRBV7-9	.	once	CASSLSGALEAFF	TGTGCCAGCAGCTTATCCGGGGCCCTTGAAGCTTTCTTT
TRBJ2-1	16	TRBV6-5	TRBD1	.	CASSYWRQGAKNEQFF	TGTGCCAGCAGTTACTGGAGACAGGGGGCCAAAAATGAGCAGTTCTTC
TRBJ1-1	11	TRBV12-3/TRBV12-4	.	.	CASRGNTEAFF	TGTGCCAGCAGAGGGAACACTGAAGCTTTCTTT
TRBJ2-7	11	TRBV12-3/TRBV12-4	.	once	CASSLLGEQYF	TGTGCCAGCAGTTTGTTGGGCGAGCAGTACTTC
TRBJ1-1	14	TRBV5-1	.	.	CASSAAASNTEAFF	TGCGCCAGCAGCGCGGCAGCTTCGAACACTGAAGCTTTCTTT
TRBJ2-3	18	TRBV7-9	.	.	CASSFGAPGRSSTDTQYF	TGTGCCAGCAGCTTCGGTGCCCCCGGTCGGTCGTCCACAGATACGCAGTATTTT
TRBJ2-1	13	TRBV18	TRBD1	.	CASYGQGAFEQFF	TGTGCCAGCTATGGTCAGGGGGCCTTTGAGCAGTTCTTC
TRBJ1-3	16	TRBV3-1/TRBV3-2	TRBD1	.	CASSQWDRGKINTIYF	TGTGCCAGCAGCCAGTGGGACAGGGGGAAGATAAACACCATATATTTT
TRBJ2-3	17	TRBV15	TRBD2	.	CATKASGGAEATDTQYF	TGTGCCACCAAAGCTAGCGGGGGGGCCGAGGCCACAGATACGCAGTATTTT
TRBJ1-1	17	TRBV5-1	TRBD1	.	CASSFGQGVRRDAEAFF	TGCGCCAGCAGCTTTGGGCAGGGGGTCCGGCGGGACGCTGAAGCTTTCTTT
TRBJ2-1	15	TRBV3-1/TRBV3-2	TRBD2	.	CASSQLAGKYNEQFF	TGTGCCAGCAGCCAACTAGCGGGGAAGTACAATGAGCAGTTCTTC